Each of the 23 T cell receptor beta chains below was sequenced from the same sample in a study of T cell responses to AZD1222 COVID-19 vaccine. Sequencing was performed with immunoSEQ multiplex PCR; in TCRdb, only in-frame clones are kept and a portion is missing. The sample comprises around 160,000 clones, roughly 94% of which are singletons, and approximately 4.8% rests with the top ten. Sequencing was performed on peripheral blood, taken 28 days after the second AZD1222 dose. Receptors originate from an adult who received the AZD1222 COVID-19 vaccine.

In this sample, this clone turned up once. V is TRBV20-1 and J is TRBJ1-1; possibly TRBD1 for D (6 bases). V was pared by 7 bases and J by 6 bases, with 12 bases between. Germline V gene sequence: CDR1 DFQATT, CDR2 SNEGSKA (reference sequence). The CDR3 is 11 amino acids. The CDR3: CSVRGSPEAFF. The CDR3 nucleotides read TGCAGTGTTAGGGGGTCCCCTGAAGCTTTCTTT.

This clone was seen a few times. The chain uses TRBV7-9 and TRBJ2-7, with D hard to call. The germline gives CDR1 SEHNR, CDR2 FQNEAQ (reference sequence). The CDR3 length is 15 residues. The germline V and J ends were trimmed by 1 base and 2 bases, with 12 bases remaining between them. The CDR3 nucleotides read TGTGCCAGCAGCTTAGGTGGTGACGCCACCTACGAGCAGTACTTC. This encodes CASSLGGDATYEQYF.

V and J are TRBV11-3 and TRBJ2-7; the D is unclear. The V end lost 4 bases, the J end lost 6 bases, and 13 bases lay between the germline ends. From germline, CDR1 is SGHNT and CDR2 YENEEA. The CDR3 covers 13 residues. CDR3 in DNA: TGTGCCAGCAGCTCCGGGCCATTCGTCGAGCAGTACTTC. The encoded protein is CASSSGPFVEQYF.

The chain uses TRBV7-8 and TRBJ2-7; tentative D call: TRBD1 (5 bases). The V and J ends lost 0 bases and 0 bases respectively, with 9 bases between them. This CDR3 is 15 amino acids long. Per germline, CDR1 SGHVS and CDR2 FQNEAQ. The CDR3 spells CASSLAAGPSYEQYF. As DNA, the CDR3 is TGTGCCAGCAGCTTAGCTGCAGGGCCCTCCTACGAGCAGTACTTC. Based on the CDR3 plus reference TRBV7-8 and TRBJ2-7, the full variable domain is GAGVSQSPRYKVAKRGQDVALRCDPISGHVSLFWYQQALGQGPEFLTYFQNEAQLDKSGLPSDRFFAERPEGSVSTLKIQRTQQEDSAVYLCASSLAAGPSYEQYFGPGTRLTVT.

This chain uses TRBV18 with TRBJ2-7; D perhaps matches TRBD2 (6 bases). Germline lookup yields CDR1 KGHSH and CDR2 LQKENI. Trimming took off 3 bases at V and 4 bases at J, with 19 bases between the two ends. The CDR3 runs to 16 residues. In DNA, the CDR3 is TGTGCCAGCTCACCTCGGGGTCCTAGCGAGATTTACGAGCAGTACTTC. It yields the protein CASSPRGPSEIYEQYF.

This clone was detected only once. The chain recombines TRBV7-2 with TRBJ2-7, with D uncertain. Germline loops: CDR1 SGHTA, CDR2 FQGNSA. The CDR3 is made up of 14 amino acids. Trimming removed 3 bases from V and 0 bases from J, with 9 bases in between. The CDR3 coding sequence is TGTGCCAGCAGCTTCGGCGGTCCCTCCTACGAGCAGTACTTC. This codes for CASSFGGPSYEQYF.

This clone was detected once. V gene TRBV3-1 (or the pseudogene TRBV3-2) combines with J gene TRBJ1-4; no clear D gene. The ends were cut back, 4 bases at V and 4 bases at J, with 10 bases in the middle. This CDR3 comprises 14 residues. Germline V gives CDR1 LGHDT, CDR2 YNNKEL (reference sequence). For the CDR3, the DNA is TGTGCCAGCAGCCTCAACGGGGATAATGAAAAACTGTTTTTT. This encodes CASSLNGDNEKLFF.

As regards this clone: The same CDR3 is also encoded by other DNA sequences in this sample. This rearrangement joins TRBV19 to TRBJ1-1, with D maybe TRBD1 (5 bases). The CDR3 consists of 12 residues. Germline CDR1 reads LNHDA; CDR2 reads SQIVND (reference sequence). Trimming cost V 7 bases and J 1 base, with 7 bases left between them. CDR3 sequence: CASTRGNTEAFF. In nucleotides, the CDR3 is TGTGCCAGTACAAGGGGGAACACTGAAGCTTTCTTT.

This clone was seen once. This chain connects TRBV7-9 to TRBJ2-1, with D perhaps TRBD2 (6 bases). This CDR3 has 17 amino acids. The V gene lost 5 bases and the J gene lost 0 bases, with 17 bases spanning the gap. CDR1 SEHNR and CDR2 FQNEAQ come from the germline V gene (reference sequence). The CDR3 reads CASSMRPLANSYNEQFF. CDR3 in DNA: TGTGCCAGCAGCATGCGCCCTCTAGCGAACTCCTACAATGAGCAGTTCTTC.

In DNA form, the CDR3 reads TGTGCCAGCAGCACACCGGGACAGGGCTCCTACGAGCAGTACTTC. This gives the protein CASSTPGQGSYEQYF. V usage is TRBV3-1 (or the pseudogene TRBV3-2) and J usage is TRBJ2-7; 9 nucleotides agree with TRBD1. CDR1 and CDR2 from the germline V gene are LGHDT and YNNKEL (reference sequence). CDR3 size: 15 residues. The junction had 5 bases not matched to a gene; V was cut back by 5 bases and J by 0 bases.

The rearrangement links TRBV20-1 to TRBJ1-6; D is perhaps TRBD1 (5 bases). Germline V gene data show CDR1 as DFQATT and CDR2 as SNEGSKA (reference sequence). This CDR3 spans 13 amino acids. V was cut by 3 bases and J by 7 bases, with 10 bases left in between. The CDR3 sequence is CSASQGLNSPLHF. CDR3 DNA: TGCAGTGCTAGTCAGGGCTTAAATTCACCCCTCCACTTT.

The chain uses TRBV5-1 and TRBJ2-5; tentatively, D is TRBD2 (5 bases). The germline gives CDR1 SGHRS, CDR2 YFSETQ. The CDR3 contains 17 residues. V was trimmed by 4 bases and J by 1 base, leaving 20 bases between them. CDR3 coding DNA: TGCGCCAGCAGCCCACTAAGTCTAGGGAGCGGCCAAGAGACCCAGTACTTC. It encodes CASSPLSLGSGQETQYF. Looking up the rest from reference TRBV5-1 and TRBJ2-5 gives the full variable domain: KAGVTQTPRYLIKTRGQQVTLSCSPISGHRSVSWYQQTPGQGLQFLFEYFSETQRNKGNFPGRFSGRQFSNSRSEMNVSTLELGDSALYLCASSPLSLGSGQETQYFGPGTRLLVL.

This chain joins TRBV7-2 and TRBJ2-1, with D possibly TRBD1 on 6 matching bases. Germline assignment: CDR1 SGHTA and CDR2 FQGNSA. The CDR3 has 15 residues. The V gene lost 4 bases and the J gene lost 0 bases, with 10 bases spanning the gap. DNA of the CDR3: TGTGCCAGCAGCTGGACAGAGGGCTCCTACAATGAGCAGTTCTTC. Translated, it gives CASSWTEGSYNEQFF.

The chain has TRBV2 and TRBJ1-5; no reliable D call. This CDR3 has 14 residues. The germline CDR1 and CDR2 sequences are SNHLY and FYNNEI. Trimming cost V 2 bases and J 2 bases, with 7 bases left between them. CDR3 in amino acids: CASSEPGGNQPQHF. CDR3 bases: TGTGCCAGCAGTGAACCCGGTGGCAATCAGCCCCAGCATTTT.

This chain links TRBV28 with TRBJ1-1; D not resolved. CDR1 MDHEN and CDR2 SYDVKM come from the germline V gene. The CDR3 contains 16 residues. V was pared by 2 bases and J by 0 bases, with 13 bases between. The DNA for the CDR3 is TGTGCCAGCAGTTTAAGGAGACCTCATATGAACACTGAAGCTTTCTTT. The encoded protein is CASSLRRPHMNTEAFF. Together with reference TRBV28 and TRBJ1-1, the CDR3 gives the full variable domain: DVKVTQSSRYLVKRTGEKVFLECVQDMDHENMFWYRQDPGLGLRLIYFSYDVKMKEKGDIPEGYSVSREKKERFSLILESASTNQTSMYLCASSLRRPHMNTEAFFGQGTRLTVV.

V usage is TRBV9 and J usage is TRBJ1-2; no clear D. In germline, CDR1 is SGDLS, CDR2 YYNGEE. The CDR3 covers 17 residues. V lost 3 bases, J lost 3 bases, and 21 bases lay in between. The CDR3 here is CASSGLRTTASDYGYTF. CDR3 DNA sequence: TGTGCCAGCAGCGGACTAAGGACGACCGCCTCGGACTATGGCTACACCTTC.

Only one count was recorded for this clone. The CDR3 region is CASSPLGTGELFF. The CDR3 DNA is TGTGCCAGCAGCCCCCTAGGCACCGGGGAGCTGTTTTTT. This rearrangement joins TRBV7-9 to TRBJ2-2, with D unclear. CDR3 length: 13 amino acids. V was shortened by 5 bases and J by 4 bases, with 8 bases between the two germline ends. In germline, CDR1 is SEHNR, CDR2 FQNEAQ (reference sequence).

The chain joins TRBV2 to TRBJ1-1; no clear D gene. CDR1 is SNHLY and CDR2 is FYNNEI in the germline V gene. Trimming pared 8 bases from V and 1 base from J, leaving 5 bases between. This CDR3 contains 11 residues. This chain's CDR3 is CASRANTEAFF. CDR3 nucleotide sequence: TGTGCCAGCCGGGCGAACACTGAAGCTTTCTTT.

The gene calls are TRBV28 and TRBJ2-7, with a possible D match to TRBD2 (6 bases). In germline, CDR1 is MDHEN, CDR2 SYDVKM. CDR3 length: 15 residues. The V gene lost 6 bases and the J gene lost 3 bases, with 18 bases spanning the gap. Written as DNA, the CDR3 is TGTGCCAGCAGAACGACGAACGGACTAAACTACGAGCAGTACTTC. Amino acids: CASRTTNGLNYEQYF.

This clone showed up just once. The chain has TRBV5-1 and TRBJ2-2, with TRBD2 matching over 8 bases. Germline CDR1 SGHRS, CDR2 YFSETQ. The CDR3 loop spans 15 amino acids. The V gene end was trimmed by 9 bases and the J gene end by 5 bases; junction bases not matched to a gene: 12. This CDR3 reads CAKKSGGAGTGELFF. The CDR3 region has the DNA TGCGCCAAGAAATCGGGAGGGGCAGGGACCGGGGAGCTGTTTTTT.

This chain uses TRBV3-1 (or the pseudogene TRBV3-2) with TRBJ2-1; D is perhaps TRBD1 (5 bases). The CDR3 length is 15 residues. CDR1 and CDR2 from the germline V gene are LGHDT and YNNKEL (reference sequence). Trimming shortened V by 6 bases and J by 1 base, and 13 bases separated the two germline ends. The CDR3 nucleotides read TGTGCCAGCAGTCGGCAGCAGGGTTCCTACAATGAGCAGTTCTTC. Its protein product is CASSRQQGSYNEQFF.

The V call is TRBV28, the J call TRBJ2-2, with 9 nucleotides matching TRBD1. Germline V gene sequence: CDR1 MDHEN, CDR2 SYDVKM. The CDR3 sequence is 14 residues long. The J segment lost 7 bases and the V segment lost 7 bases, leaving 7 bases of the junction unmatched. The CDR3 coding sequence is TGTGCCAGCACCGTACAGGGGGCGGACGGGGAGCTGTTTTTT. This sequence encodes CASTVQGADGELFF.

V and J are TRBV24-1 and TRBJ2-3, with D uncertain. V lost 3 bases and J lost 2, with 14 bases in between. The germline CDR1 and CDR2 sequences are KGHDR and SFDVKD. The CDR3 spans 16 residues. The CDR3 spells CATSDQRSPYTDTQYF. Here the CDR3 DNA reads TGTGCCACCAGTGATCAAAGGTCCCCATACACAGATACGCAGTATTTT.